The source of this T cell receptor (beta chain) is a study of blood T cell repertoires in COVID-19. Study overall: Sites across the United States, Italy and Spain contributed samples from acute and convalescent COVID-19. The analysed material was cDNA or gDNA that came from T cells, B-cell-depleted T cells, or PBMCs.

How the authors handled the data: By means of reference gene primer amplification, nucleated cell counts were estimated. The protocol was immunoSEQ multiplex PCR, while the TCRdb copy is restricted to in-frame clones and leaves out a portion. V, J and clone size are taken as reported in that table, and D and trimming were inferred from the DNA itself. Among fewer than 150,000 clones, 75% to 90% were seen once, and the ten largest hold approximately 4.3%. The CDR3 covers 14 residues. Germline assignment: CDR1 SGDLS and CDR2 YYNGEE. Trimming cost V 4 bases and J 4 bases; bases outside gene matches: 7. The chain employs TRBV9 and TRBJ1-2, with 7 bases matching TRBD1. This receptor was obtained from a human donor in a cohort sampled during active COVID-19. Source material: peripheral blood. The CDR3 sequence is CASSPRQGVYGYTF. The CDR3 bases are TGTGCCAGCAGCCCAAGACAGGGCGTCTATGGCTACACCTTC. The full variable domain, its missing parts supplied by reference TRBV9 and TRBJ1-2, is DSGVTQTPKHLITATGQRVTLRCSPRSGDLSVYWYQQSLDQGLQFLIQYYNGEERAKGNILERFSAQQFPDLHSELNLSSLELGDSALYFCASSPRQGVYGYTFGSGTRLTVV.